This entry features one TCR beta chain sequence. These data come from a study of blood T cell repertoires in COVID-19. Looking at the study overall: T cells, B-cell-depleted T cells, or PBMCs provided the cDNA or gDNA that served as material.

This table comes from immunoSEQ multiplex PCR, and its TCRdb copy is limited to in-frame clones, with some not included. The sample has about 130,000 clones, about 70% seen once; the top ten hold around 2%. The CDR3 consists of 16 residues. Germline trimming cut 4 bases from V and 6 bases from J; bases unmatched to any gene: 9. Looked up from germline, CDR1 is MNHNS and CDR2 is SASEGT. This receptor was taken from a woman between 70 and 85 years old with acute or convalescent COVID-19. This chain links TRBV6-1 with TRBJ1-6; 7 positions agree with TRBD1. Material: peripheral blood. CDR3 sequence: CASSVRSPGGNSPLHF. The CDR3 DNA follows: TGTGCCAGCAGTGTCCGATCTCCAGGGGGTAATTCACCCCTCCACTTT.